This T cell receptor beta chain was found in a study of cytomegalovirus exposure and HLA in healthy donors. Sequenced by immunoSEQ multiplex PCR; TCRdb stores in-frame clones only, minus some. The table shows more than 140,000 clones, with about 89% occurring only once. Per the germline V gene, CDR1 is MNHEY and CDR2 is SMNVEV (reference sequence). Trimming cost V 0 bases and J 6 bases, with 18 bases left between them. There are 17 residues in the CDR3. The chain links TRBV27 to TRBJ1-5, with a possible D match to TRBD1 (6 bases). The clonotype was recovered from a woman between 18 and 29 years old in good health and CMV-seropositive. Specimen: PBMCs. The CDR3 sequence is CASSLSPNTGLGQPQHF. The CDR3 bases are TGTGCCAGCAGTTTATCCCCGAACACAGGGTTGGGTCAGCCCCAGCATTTT.